Each of the 27 T cell receptor beta chains below was sequenced from the same sample in a study of shared clonotypes between healthy human individuals. Sequenced by immunoSEQ multiplex PCR; TCRdb stores in-frame clones only, minus some. The top ten hold roughly 13% of the sample, which has hundreds of thousands of clones, 70% to 80% seen once. Sequences were obtained from PBMCs. The receptors stem from a woman aged 40 to 50 in good health. Some clones in this sample may be carry-over from other donors' samples.

The chain links TRBV5-1 to TRBJ2-7; 12 bases map to TRBD2. The V segment lost 5 bases and the J segment 4 bases; nucleotides outside the gene matches: 4. CDR1 and CDR2 from the germline V gene are SGHRS and YFSETQ. This CDR3 is 14 amino acids long. The CDR3 sequence: CASRLTSGRYEQYF. DNA of the CDR3: TGCGCCAGCAGACTGACTAGCGGGAGATACGAGCAGTACTTC.

The V and J genes are TRBV28 and TRBJ2-7, with 9 bases identical to TRBD1. Germline V lookup: CDR1 MDHEN, CDR2 SYDVKM. The CDR3 is 15 residues long. V shed 4 bases, J shed 6 bases, and the junction held 10 bases outside the gene matches. CDR3 residues: CASSSLGQGGGEQYF. CDR3 DNA: TGTGCCAGCAGTTCCCTGGGACAGGGTGGAGGCGAGCAGTACTTC.

The V gene is TRBV5-1, the J gene TRBJ2-2; 16 bases map to TRBD2. CDR3 length: 17 residues. Germline lookup yields CDR1 SGHRS and CDR2 YFSETQ. Unmatched junction bases numbered 4, after V lost 3 bases and J lost 5 bases. The CDR3 nucleotides are TGCGCCAGCAGCTCCCCGGGACTAGCGGGAGGGACCGGGGAGCTGTTTTTT. The encoded protein is CASSSPGLAGGTGELFF.

This chain links TRBV29-1 with TRBJ1-2; D call uncertain. Germline values: CDR1 SQVTM, CDR2 ANQGSEA. Between the trimmed V and J ends, which lost 4 bases and 6 bases, there was a span of 18 bases. This CDR3 region has 14 residues. The CDR3 DNA follows: TGCAGCGTTGTCTTAGAAGAGGCCTGGCATGGCTACACCTTC. This sequence encodes CSVVLEEAWHGYTF.

V and J are TRBV4-3 and TRBJ1-1; TRBD1 matches at 7 bases. CDR3 length equals 15 residues. Losses at the gene ends were 1 base for V and 6 bases for J; bases not matched to a gene: 8. CDR1 is LGHNA and CDR2 is YSLEER in the germline V gene. CDR3 coding DNA: TGCGCCAGCAGCCAAGCCTCGACAGGGTATTCTGAAGCTTTCTTT. Its translation is CASSQASTGYSEAFF.

This chain joins TRBV7-3 and TRBJ2-5; the D is unclear. Germline assignment: CDR1 SGHTA and CDR2 FQGTGA. The length of the CDR3 is 15 residues. Trimming stripped 5 bases from V and 3 bases from J, with 16 bases between. CDR3 in DNA: TGTGCCAGCAGCCGATCTGGAAGCATCAAAGAGACCCAGTACTTC. The encoded protein is CASSRSGSIKETQYF. Full variable domain (missing parts from reference TRBV7-3 and TRBJ2-5): GAGVSQTPSNKVTEKGKYVELRCDPISGHTALYWYRQSLGQGPEFLIYFQGTGAADDSGLPNDRFFAVRPEGSVSTLKIQRTERGDSAVYLCASSRSGSIKETQYFGPGTRLLVL.

This chain uses TRBV7-2 with TRBJ2-2; no clear D gene. Germline CDR1 reads SGHTA; CDR2 reads FQGNSA. Trimming removed 5 bases from V and 7 bases from J, with 8 bases in between. The CDR3 consists of 12 residues. CDR3 bases: TGTGCCAGCAGCATGTCCGTCGGGGAGCTGTTTTTT. Its translation: CASSMSVGELFF.

Ten or more counts support this clone. One end of the junction varies from germline; a read error may be responsible. The chain couples TRBV5-1 to TRBJ2-7; 8 bases fit TRBD1. CDR3 length equals 13 residues. Germline V gene data show CDR1 as SGHRS and CDR2 as YFSETQ. The CDR3 is CASNLQGANEQYF. For the CDR3, the DNA is TGCGCCAGCAACTTGCAGGGGGCAAACGAGCAGTACTTC.

This chain links TRBV29-1 with TRBJ2-7; D remains unclear. The V end was cut by 5 bases, the J end by 0 bases, with 17 bases between. Germline V CDR1 and CDR2: SQVTM, ANQGSEA. The CDR3 has 15 amino acids. CDR3 in amino acids: CSVRKPVGPSYEQYF. In nucleotides, the CDR3 is TGCAGCGTTCGAAAACCCGTAGGACCCTCCTACGAGCAGTACTTC.

The rearrangement links TRBV7-3 to TRBJ2-2, with TRBD2 identical over 10 bases. In germline, CDR1 is SGHTA, CDR2 FQGTGA. Germline trimming cut 1 base from V and 3 bases from J; bases unmatched to any gene: 2. This CDR3 has 16 residues. The CDR3 protein is CASSLIAGGHTGELFF. The DNA of the CDR3 is TGTGCCAGCAGCTTAATAGCGGGAGGCCACACCGGGGAGCTGTTTTTT.

This clone was picked up one time. The chain combines TRBV9 with TRBJ2-2, with D possibly being TRBD1 (5 bases). This CDR3 is built from 15 residues. CDR1 is SGDLS and CDR2 is YYNGEE in the germline V gene. Trimming removed 2 bases from V and 3 bases from J, with 11 bases in between. The CDR3 loop is CASSVGQFDTGELFF. The CDR3 DNA reads TGTGCCAGCAGCGTCGGACAATTTGACACCGGGGAGCTGTTTTTT.

This clone was seen ten or more times. The chain links TRBV6-1 to TRBJ2-7; tentatively, D is TRBD1 or TRBD2 (6 bases each). CDR1 is MNHNS, CDR2 SASEGT, per germline. CDR3 size: 15 residues. V dropped 1 base and J dropped 4 bases, with 14 bases sitting between them. CDR3 amino acids: CASSEVEEGGYEQYF. The CDR3 DNA is TGTGCCAGCAGTGAAGTCGAGGAAGGGGGGTACGAGCAGTACTTC.

The CDR3 loop is CASSQDKGQGAFQPQHF. Written as DNA, the CDR3 is TGCGCCAGCAGCCAAGATAAGGGACAGGGGGCGTTTCAGCCCCAGCATTTT. The J gene is TRBJ1-5, the V gene TRBV4-1, with 12 bases matching TRBD1. J lost 6 bases, V lost 0 bases, and 6 bases had no gene match. The CDR3 has 17 amino acids. CDR1 and CDR2 (germline): MGHRA, YSYEKL.

Note on this clone: At the DNA level, this CDR3 is encoded by other sequences in the same sample as well. This chain links TRBV29-1 with TRBJ2-5; no clear D. The germline gives CDR1 SQVTM, CDR2 ANQGSEA. The CDR3 runs to 10 residues. V was pared by 5 bases and J by 4 bases, with 5 bases between. CDR3 coding DNA: TGCAGCGTTCTTGTAGAGACCCAGTACTTC. The encoded protein is CSVLVETQYF.

The rearrangement uses TRBV19 and TRBJ2-2; 9 bases fit TRBD2. V lost 3 bases to trimming and J lost 1 base; unmatched junction nucleotides: 6. This CDR3 comprises 17 residues. Germline lookup yields CDR1 LNHDA and CDR2 SQIVND (reference sequence). The CDR3, as DNA: TGTGCCAGTAGTATCAGTAGCGGGAGACTGAACACCGGGGAGCTGTTTTTT. Its protein product is CASSISSGRLNTGELFF.

The gene calls are TRBV2 and TRBJ1-1; 7 bases fit TRBD1. Germline CDR1 is SNHLY and CDR2 is FYNNEI. Trimming removed 6 bases from V and 7 bases from J; junction bases left unmatched: 8. The CDR3 runs to 13 residues. CDR3 amino acids: CASSEGAQGEAFF. CDR3 nucleotides: TGTGCCAGCAGCGAGGGGGCGCAGGGTGAAGCTTTCTTT.

The chain uses TRBV10-3 and TRBJ2-7; D not resolved. Per germline, CDR1 ENHRY and CDR2 SYGVKD. V was clipped by 0 bases and J by 0 bases, with 12 bases between them. CDR3 length equals 16 residues. CDR3 sequence (DNA): TGTGCCATCAGTGAGTCGAACAGACGAAGCTCCTACGAGCAGTACTTC. Translated, it gives CAISESNRRSSYEQYF.

The V and J genes are TRBV7-9 and TRBJ2-2; TRBD2 is a possible D gene (6 bases). This CDR3 has 15 amino acids. Trimming stripped 0 bases from V and 4 bases from J, with 9 bases between. CDR1 and CDR2 (germline): SEHNR, FQNEAQ (reference sequence). For the CDR3, the DNA is TGTGCCAGCAGCTTAGCTGCGGAGGGCACCGGGGAGCTGTTTTTT. This codes for CASSLAAEGTGELFF.

V is TRBV19 and J is TRBJ2-2; D might be TRBD2 (6 bases). V lost 4 bases, J lost 3 bases, and 15 bases lay in between. The germline CDR1 and CDR2 sequences are LNHDA and SQIVND (reference sequence). The CDR3 loop spans 16 amino acids. The CDR3 DNA reads TGTGCCAGTAGTAAGGACATTAGCGGATACACCGGGGAGCTGTTTTTT. Encoded protein: CASSKDISGYTGELFF.

Note on this clone: Other DNA sequences of this sample code for an identical CDR3. The chain links TRBV19 to TRBJ2-2, with D tentatively TRBD1 (5 bases). The CDR3 extends over 14 amino acids. Looked up from germline, CDR1 is LNHDA and CDR2 is SQIVND (reference sequence). Trimming cost V 7 bases and J 7 bases, with 16 bases left between them. CDR3 sequence (DNA): TGTGCCAGTACGGACACGGGTGGGGTCGGGGAGCTGTTTTTT. Its translation: CASTDTGGVGELFF.

This clone was picked up a small number of times. The chain uses TRBV29-1 and TRBJ1-1; D may be TRBD1 (5 bases). V shed 4 bases and J shed 2 bases, with 14 bases lying between them. CDR3 length equals 14 residues. Per germline, CDR1 SQVTM and CDR2 ANQGSEA. The CDR3 DNA is TGCAGCGTTGTCAGGCAGGGATTTAACACTGAAGCTTTCTTT. This translates into CSVVRQGFNTEAFF.

As for this clone: The same CDR3 arises from other DNA sequences in this sample as well. The chain carries TRBV5-1 and TRBJ2-3, with 13 bases fitting TRBD2. CDR3 length: 16 residues. Germline loops: CDR1 SGHRS, CDR2 YFSETQ. The trim removed 4 bases at V and 6 bases at J, leaving 8 bases unmatched. The CDR3 coding sequence is TGCGCCAGCAGCCTAGGACTAGCGGGAGTAGGGGATACGCAGTATTTT. Its protein product is CASSLGLAGVGDTQYF.

This chain links TRBV6-5 with TRBJ2-7; 8 bases match TRBD1. Germline CDR1 and CDR2: MNHEY and SVGAGI. V lost 2 bases to trimming and J lost 4 bases; unmatched junction nucleotides: 7. The CDR3 contains 15 residues. The CDR3 loop reads CASSYQTGAWYEQYF. The CDR3 DNA is TGTGCCAGCAGTTACCAGACAGGGGCTTGGTACGAGCAGTACTTC.

The rearrangement uses TRBV2 and TRBJ1-2; perhaps TRBD1 as D (6 bases). The germline V gene has CDR1 SNHLY and CDR2 FYNNEI. Trimming cost V 4 bases and J 5 bases, with 14 bases left between them. The CDR3 runs 14 residues. CDR3 DNA sequence: TGTGCCAGCAGTGGGACTGGGGGCGAATATGGCTACACCTTC. Protein product: CASSGTGGEYGYTF.

This chain joins TRBV7-2 and TRBJ2-7, with a weak D call TRBD1 (6 bases). This CDR3 has 13 residues. Trimming pared 6 bases from V and 3 bases from J, leaving 12 bases between. Per the germline V gene, CDR1 is SGHTA and CDR2 is FQGNSA. The CDR3 sequence is CASSLPQGYEQYF. In nucleotides, the CDR3 is TGTGCCAGCAGTTTGCCACAGGGCTACGAGCAGTACTTC.

J is TRBJ2-1 and V is TRBV28; no reliable D call. V was trimmed by 3 bases and J by 8 bases, leaving 8 bases between them. The CDR3 is 12 amino acids. CDR1 is MDHEN, CDR2 SYDVKM, per germline. CDR3 in amino acids: CASSLLRDEQFF. Here the CDR3 DNA reads TGTGCCAGCAGTTTGCTCCGGGATGAGCAGTTCTTC. Full variable domain (rest looked up from reference TRBV28 and TRBJ2-1): DVKVTQSSRYLVKRTGEKVFLECVQDMDHENMFWYRQDPGLGLRLIYFSYDVKMKEKGDIPEGYSVSREKKERFSLILESASTNQTSMYLCASSLLRDEQFFGPGTRLTVL.

Ten or more counts support this clone. The rearrangement links TRBV7-8 to TRBJ2-3; 11 bases fit TRBD2. Unmatched junction bases numbered 2, after V lost 5 bases and J lost 4 bases. Germline CDR1 reads SGHVS; CDR2 reads FQNEAQ. The CDR3 runs 14 residues. The CDR3 region is CASSISGRADTQYF. In DNA, the CDR3 is TGTGCCAGCAGCATTAGCGGGAGGGCAGATACGCAGTATTTT. Full variable domain (remainder filled in from reference TRBV7-8 and TRBJ2-3): GAGVSQSPRYKVAKRGQDVALRCDPISGHVSLFWYQQALGQGPEFLTYFQNEAQLDKSGLPSDRFFAERPEGSVSTLKIQRTQQEDSAVYLCASSISGRADTQYFGPGTRLTVL.